This is a list of T cell receptor beta chains from one sample in a study of T cell repertoires in cytomegalovirus infection. TCRdb re-analysed the reads in MiXCR, keeping a single row per CDR3 protein. The table records approximately 500,000 distinct CDR3 sequences, around 11% of them present only once. Sequencing input: PBMCs. Source of these receptors: a human donor in good health (CMV status not recorded). Some clones in this sample may be carry-over from other donors' samples. CDR3s leave out the opening cysteine and the closing phenylalanine or tryptophan. Fields, in order: V gene, J gene, CDR3 protein.

TRBV20-1,TRBJ1-1,SAGEVGSSPTDAF
TRBV29-1,TRBJ1-1,SVEMNSADPEAF
TRBV27,TRBJ1-2,ASSPGQGRPGYGYT
TRBV12-3/TRBV12-4,TRBJ2-1,ASGQREGIYNEQF
TRBV29-1,TRBJ1-4,SVGGGPPEKLF
TRBV12-3/TRBV12-4,TRBJ1-5,ASSLARQNQPQH
TRBV7-2,TRBJ2-3,ASGPGTGITDTQY
TRBV30,TRBJ2-5,AWSKRAQETQY
TRBV12-3/TRBV12-4,TRBJ2-1,ASSLTPSGDNEQF
TRBV7-8,TRBJ2-4,ASSSGAVNIQY
TRBV29-1,TRBJ2-3,SVSVGNLGTDTQY
TRBV3-1,TRBJ2-5,ASSQTTRGETQY
TRBV29-1,TRBJ2-3,SVDGSNTDTQY
TRBV28,TRBJ2-7,ASSLAEYEQY
TRBV7-3,TRBJ2-2,ASSLNPSGADTGELF
TRBV29-1,TRBJ1-2,SVVGQGEVGYT
TRBV6-2/TRBV6-3,TRBJ2-1,ASSRQNEQF
TRBV24-1,TRBJ2-2,ATARIGGSTGELF
TRBV5-6,TRBJ1-2,ASSSQENYGYT
TRBV25-1,TRBJ1-1,ASLGYGNTEAF
TRBV7-4,TRBJ1-1,ASSTMGKAESTEAF
TRBV9,TRBJ2-7,ASSVGLAGGEQY
TRBV11-2,TRBJ2-7,ASSLDSFYEQY
TRBV7-2,TRBJ2-1,ASTLMSGGGEQF